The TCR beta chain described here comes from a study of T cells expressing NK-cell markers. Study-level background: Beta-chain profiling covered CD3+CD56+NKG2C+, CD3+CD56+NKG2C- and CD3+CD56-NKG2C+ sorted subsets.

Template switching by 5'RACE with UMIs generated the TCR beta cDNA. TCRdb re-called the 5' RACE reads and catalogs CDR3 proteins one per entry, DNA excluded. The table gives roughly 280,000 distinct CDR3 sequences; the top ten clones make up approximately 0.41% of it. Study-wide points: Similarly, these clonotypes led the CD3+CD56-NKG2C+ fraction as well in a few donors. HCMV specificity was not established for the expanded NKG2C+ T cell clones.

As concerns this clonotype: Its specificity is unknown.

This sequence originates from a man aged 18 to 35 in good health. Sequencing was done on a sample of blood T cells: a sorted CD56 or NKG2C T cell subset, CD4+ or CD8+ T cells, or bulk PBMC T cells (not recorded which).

The CDR3 sequence is CASSSVIGKNIQYF. The chain is built from TRBV5-1 and TRBJ2-4. The CDR3 covers 14 residues. The germline V gene has CDR1 SGHRS and CDR2 YFSETQ.